These 31 T cell receptor beta chains were sequenced from one sample in a study of T cells expressing NK-cell markers. TCRdb reprocessed the 5' RACE reads, with one entry per CDR3 protein and no DNA. The sample totals approximately 420,000 distinct CDR3 sequences. What was sequenced was blood T cells: a sorted CD56 or NKG2C T cell subset, CD4+ or CD8+ T cells, or bulk PBMC T cells (not recorded which). The receptors were gathered from a woman aged 50 to 60 in good health.

This rearrangement joins TRBV20-1 to TRBJ2-7; the D gene TCRdb calls, TRBD2, cannot be checked with no DNA. The germline V gene encodes CDR1 DFQATT and CDR2 SNEGSKA (reference sequence). This CDR3 spans 20 amino acids. CDR3 in amino acids: CSARDPWGSGLAGGSYEQYF.

The rearrangement joins TRBV5-1 to TRBJ2-3; TCRdb lists TRBD1, though no DNA is available to test this call. The CDR3 loop spans 12 amino acids. From germline, CDR1 is SGHRS and CDR2 YFSETQ. The CDR3 region is CASHRVPDTQYF.

The chain combines TRBV20-1 with TRBJ2-7. This CDR3 spans 13 amino acids. Germline loops: CDR1 DFQATT, CDR2 SNEGSKA (reference sequence). The CDR3 sequence: CSAPHKGSYEQYF.

The V call is TRBV12-3 or TRBV12-4, the J call TRBJ1-2. The CDR3 is 12 residues long. The CDR3 here is CASMGREYGYTF.

This chain connects TRBV3-1 to TRBJ2-7; the TCRdb D gene call, TRBD1, has no DNA to confirm it. This CDR3 is built from 14 residues. Germline loops: CDR1 LGHDT, CDR2 YNNKEL (reference sequence). CDR3 amino acids: CASSAGTGNYEQYF.

This sequence joins TRBV12-3 or TRBV12-4 and TRBJ2-7; TCRdb indicates TRBD2, and absent DNA this call remains unverified. CDR3 length equals 12 residues. The CDR3 sequence is CASRSGNYEQYF.

The chain carries TRBV12-3 or TRBV12-4 and TRBJ2-1; TCRdb's D call of TRBD2 is untestable without DNA. The CDR3 sequence is 15 residues long. This CDR3 is CASSNPGLAGNWQFF.

This sequence joins TRBV3-1 and TRBJ1-5. CDR1 and CDR2 (germline): LGHDT, YNNKEL (reference sequence). The CDR3 runs to 13 residues. The CDR3 protein is CASSQKEYQPQHF.

The chain has TRBV5-1 and TRBJ2-3; TCRdb's D call of TRBD1 is untestable without DNA. From germline, CDR1 is SGHRS and CDR2 YFSETQ. The CDR3 consists of 16 residues. The CDR3: CASSYWSGGSTDTQYF.

This sequence joins TRBV12-3 or TRBV12-4 and TRBJ1-2; TCRdb's D call, TRBD1, is unchecked because there is no DNA. There are 14 residues in the CDR3. The CDR3 sequence is CASSLPGQLYGYTF.

The V gene is TRBV7-9, the J gene TRBJ2-5; TCRdb's D gene call, TRBD1, goes unchecked for lack of DNA. The CDR3 has 14 amino acids. Germline V gene data show CDR1 as SEHNR and CDR2 as FQNEAQ (reference sequence). CDR3 amino acids: CASSLGGKQETQYF.

This chain connects TRBV15 to TRBJ2-3. Germline V gene lookup returns CDR1 LNHNV and CDR2 YYDKDF (reference sequence). There are 13 residues in the CDR3. The CDR3 spells CATSTHLTDTQYF.

The V call is TRBV5-5, the J call TRBJ2-5; the TRBD2 assignment by TCRdb is unverifiable without DNA. The CDR3 has 15 residues. Germline V lookup: CDR1 SGHKS, CDR2 YYEKEE (reference sequence). The CDR3 sequence: CASSAGLAGGETQYF.

J is TRBJ2-3 and V is TRBV19; as DNA is missing, the TRBD1 call by TCRdb cannot be tested. Per germline, CDR1 LNHDA and CDR2 SQIVND (reference sequence). There are 11 residues in the CDR3. CDR3 in amino acids: CASKGGATQYF.

The chain couples TRBV16 to TRBJ1-2; lacking DNA, the TRBD1 call made by TCRdb goes unchecked. Germline V gene lookup returns CDR1 KGHSY and CDR2 FQNENV. The CDR3 runs to 15 residues. CDR3 residues: CASSQDSRTDYGYTF.

The J gene is TRBJ2-5, the V gene TRBV5-6; TCRdb reports TRBD2, a call that lacks DNA to check it against. This CDR3 region has 15 residues. Per germline, CDR1 SGHDT and CDR2 YYEEEE. The CDR3 sequence: CASSLSLAGGETQYF. Combining the CDR3 with reference TRBV5-6 and TRBJ2-5 gives the whole variable domain DAGVTQSPTHLIKTRGQQVTLRCSPKSGHDTVSWYQQALGQGPQFIFQYYEEEERQRGNFPDRFSGHQFPNYSSELNVNALLLGDSALYLCASSLSLAGGETQYFGPGTRLLVL.

This chain uses TRBV10-3 with TRBJ2-7; the D call from TCRdb, TRBD1, cannot be confirmed without DNA. The germline V gene has CDR1 ENHRY and CDR2 SYGVKD. CDR3 length: 18 amino acids. CDR3 region: CAISESREDRGGPYEQYF.

The chain employs TRBV27 and TRBJ2-1; there is no DNA to check the TCRdb D call of TRBD1. CDR3 length: 13 residues. Germline V lookup: CDR1 MNHEY, CDR2 SMNVEV (reference sequence). CDR3 sequence reads: CASLGGWGTEQFF.

The chain carries TRBV7-9 and TRBJ2-1; checking the TCRdb D call of TRBD1 is not possible without DNA. The germline V gene encodes CDR1 SEHNR and CDR2 FQNEAQ (reference sequence). This CDR3 has 17 residues. CDR3: CASSLEGTGVIYNEQFF.

The gene calls are TRBV19 and TRBJ2-1; TCRdb lists TRBD2, though no DNA is available to test this call. The CDR3 runs 21 residues. CDR1 LNHDA and CDR2 SQIVND come from the germline V gene (reference sequence). CDR3 protein: CASSIDRAGRLAGVSYNEQFF.

This chain links TRBV7-9 with TRBJ2-1; the TRBD2 assignment by TCRdb is unverifiable without DNA. Germline lookup yields CDR1 SEHNR and CDR2 FQNEAQ (reference sequence). The CDR3 has 15 residues. The CDR3 protein is CFQPAGTSENNEQFF.

This chain connects TRBV19 to TRBJ1-2. CDR1 and CDR2 from the germline V gene are LNHDA and SQIVND (reference sequence). The CDR3 has 13 amino acids. The CDR3 sequence: CASSIGRSYGYTF.

This sequence joins TRBV12-3 or TRBV12-4 and TRBJ2-7. The CDR3 is 14 residues long. The CDR3 sequence: CASSLAGAPYEQYF.

This chain connects TRBV20-1 to TRBJ2-1; TCRdb returns TRBD1, unconfirmable since there is no DNA. Looked up from germline, CDR1 is DFQATT and CDR2 is SNEGSKA (reference sequence). The CDR3 extends over 14 amino acids. The CDR3 spells CSASQDRGVYEQFF.

The chain couples TRBV28 to TRBJ2-7; without DNA, the TCRdb call of TRBD2 cannot be checked. This CDR3 contains 18 residues. Germline CDR1 and CDR2: MDHEN and SYDVKM. The CDR3 sequence: CASSFPGLVNNGAYEQYF. The full variable domain, rest sourced from reference TRBV28 and TRBJ2-7, is DVKVTQSSRYLVKRTGEKVFLECVQDMDHENMFWYRQDPGLGLRLIYFSYDVKMKEKGDIPEGYSVSREKKERFSLILESASTNQTSMYLCASSFPGLVNNGAYEQYFGPGTRLTVT.

The gene calls are TRBV6-6 and TRBJ1-3; TCRdb's D call, TRBD1, is unchecked because there is no DNA. Germline values: CDR1 MNHNY, CDR2 SVGAGI (reference sequence). CDR3 length: 15 residues. CDR3 loop: CASRWGAKTGNTIYF.

V gene TRBV20-1 combines with J gene TRBJ2-1; TCRdb's D call, TRBD2, is unchecked because there is no DNA. Germline CDR1 and CDR2: DFQATT and SNEGSKA (reference sequence). CDR3 length equals 13 residues. The CDR3 protein is CSARPLRTSDQFF.

The chain recombines TRBV28 with TRBJ2-1; the TRBD2 assignment by TCRdb is unverifiable without DNA. Germline CDR1 MDHEN, CDR2 SYDVKM. The CDR3 covers 14 residues. This chain's CDR3 is CASSPMTSRREQFF. Full variable domain (rest looked up from reference TRBV28 and TRBJ2-1): DVKVTQSSRYLVKRTGEKVFLECVQDMDHENMFWYRQDPGLGLRLIYFSYDVKMKEKGDIPEGYSVSREKKERFSLILESASTNQTSMYLCASSPMTSRREQFFGPGTRLTVL.

Here the CDR3 reads CANNLGYRGSKNIQYF. V gene TRBV5-8 combines with J gene TRBJ2-4. Germline assignment: CDR1 SGHTS and CDR2 YDEGEE. The CDR3 spans 16 residues.

The chain couples TRBV7-9 to TRBJ2-1; checking the TCRdb D call of TRBD2 is not possible without DNA. The CDR3 has 19 amino acids. In germline, CDR1 is SEHNR, CDR2 FQNEAQ (reference sequence). The CDR3 sequence is CASSLSFPGLAGEENEQFF.

This chain links TRBV15 with TRBJ1-1; without DNA, the TCRdb call of TRBD1 cannot be checked. In germline, CDR1 is LNHNV, CDR2 YYDKDF (reference sequence). CDR3 length: 15 amino acids. This chain's CDR3 is CATSSVFNRDSEAFF.